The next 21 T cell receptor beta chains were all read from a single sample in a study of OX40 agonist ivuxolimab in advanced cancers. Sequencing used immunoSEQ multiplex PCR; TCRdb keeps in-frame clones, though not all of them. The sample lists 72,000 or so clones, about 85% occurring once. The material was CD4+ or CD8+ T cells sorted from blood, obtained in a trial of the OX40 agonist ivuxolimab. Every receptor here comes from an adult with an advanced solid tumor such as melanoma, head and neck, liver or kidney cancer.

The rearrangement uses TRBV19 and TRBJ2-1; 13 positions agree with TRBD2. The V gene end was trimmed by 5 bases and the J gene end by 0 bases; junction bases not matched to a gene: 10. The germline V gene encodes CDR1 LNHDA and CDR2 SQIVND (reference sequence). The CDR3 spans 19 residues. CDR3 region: CASSLRTSGRWGSYNEQFF. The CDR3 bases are TGTGCCAGTAGTTTACGGACTAGCGGGAGATGGGGCTCCTACAATGAGCAGTTCTTC.

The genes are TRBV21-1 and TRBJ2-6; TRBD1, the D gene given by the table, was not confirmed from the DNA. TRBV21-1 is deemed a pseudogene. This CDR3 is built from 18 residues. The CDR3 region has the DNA TGTGCCAGCAGCACCGAAGGACAGGGGGCGGAAGGGGCCAACGTCCTGACTTTC. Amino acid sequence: CASSTEGQGAEGANVLTF.

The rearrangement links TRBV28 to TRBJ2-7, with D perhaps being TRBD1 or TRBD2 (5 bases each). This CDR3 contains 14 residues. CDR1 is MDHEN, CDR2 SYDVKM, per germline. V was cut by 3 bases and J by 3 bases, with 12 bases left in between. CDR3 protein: CASSLVRGHYEQYF. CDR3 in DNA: TGTGCCAGCAGTTTGGTTCGGGGCCACTACGAGCAGTACTTC.

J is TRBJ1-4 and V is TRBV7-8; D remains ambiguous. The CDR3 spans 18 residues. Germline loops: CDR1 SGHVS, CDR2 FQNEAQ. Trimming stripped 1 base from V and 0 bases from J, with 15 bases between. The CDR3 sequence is CASSLVARLLATNEKLFF. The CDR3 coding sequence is TGTGCCAGCAGCTTAGTTGCTCGGCTCCTTGCAACTAATGAAAAACTGTTTTTT.

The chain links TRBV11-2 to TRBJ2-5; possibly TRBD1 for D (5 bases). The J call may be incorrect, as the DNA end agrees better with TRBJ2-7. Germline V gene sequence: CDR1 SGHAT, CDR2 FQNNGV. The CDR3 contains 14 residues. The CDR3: CASSSIDSTYEQYF. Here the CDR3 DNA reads TGTGCCAGCAGCTCGATCGACAGCACCTACGAGCAGTACTTC.

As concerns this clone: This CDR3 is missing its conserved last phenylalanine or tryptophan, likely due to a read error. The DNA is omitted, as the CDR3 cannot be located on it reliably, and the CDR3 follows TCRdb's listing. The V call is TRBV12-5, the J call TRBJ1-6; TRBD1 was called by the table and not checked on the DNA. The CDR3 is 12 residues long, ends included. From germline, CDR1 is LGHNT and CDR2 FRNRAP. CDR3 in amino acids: CASDPRGFTPPL.

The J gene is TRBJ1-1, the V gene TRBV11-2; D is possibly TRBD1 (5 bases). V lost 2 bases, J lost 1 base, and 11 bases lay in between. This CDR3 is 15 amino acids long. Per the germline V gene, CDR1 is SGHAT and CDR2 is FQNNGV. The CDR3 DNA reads TGTGCCAGCAGCTTACAAGGGACTTCGAACACTGAAGCTTTCTTT. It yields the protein CASSLQGTSNTEAFF.

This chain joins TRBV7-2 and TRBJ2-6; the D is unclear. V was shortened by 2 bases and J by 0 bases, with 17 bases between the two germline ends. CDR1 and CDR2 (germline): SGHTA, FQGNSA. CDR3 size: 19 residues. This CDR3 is CASSLNGPGVSSGANVLTF. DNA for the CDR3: TGTGCCAGCAGCTTAAACGGGCCGGGCGTCTCCTCTGGGGCCAACGTCCTGACTTTC.

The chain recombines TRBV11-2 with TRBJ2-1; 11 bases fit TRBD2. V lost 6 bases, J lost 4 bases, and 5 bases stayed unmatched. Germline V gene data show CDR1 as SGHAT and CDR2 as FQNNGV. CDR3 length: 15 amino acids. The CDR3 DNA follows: TGTGCCAGCAGTTCGGGACTAGCGGAATACAATGAGCAGTTCTTC. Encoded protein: CASSSGLAEYNEQFF. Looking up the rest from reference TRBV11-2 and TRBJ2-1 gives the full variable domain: EAGVAQSPRYKIIEKRQSVAFWCNPISGHATLYWYQQILGQGPKLLIQFQNNGVVDDSQLPKDRFSAERLKGVDSTLKIQPAKLEDSAVYLCASSSGLAEYNEQFFGPGTRLTVL.

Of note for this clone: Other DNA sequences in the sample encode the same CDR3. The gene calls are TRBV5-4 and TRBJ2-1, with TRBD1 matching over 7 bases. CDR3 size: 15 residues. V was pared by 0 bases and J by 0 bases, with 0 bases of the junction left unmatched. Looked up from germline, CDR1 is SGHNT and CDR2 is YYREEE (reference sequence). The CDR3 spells CASSLGQGSYNEQFF. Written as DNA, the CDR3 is TGTGCCAGCAGCTTGGGACAGGGCTCCTACAATGAGCAGTTCTTC.

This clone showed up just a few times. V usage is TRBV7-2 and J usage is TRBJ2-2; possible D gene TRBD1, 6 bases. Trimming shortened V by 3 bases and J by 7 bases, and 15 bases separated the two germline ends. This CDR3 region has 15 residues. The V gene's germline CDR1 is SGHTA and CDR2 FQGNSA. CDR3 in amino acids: CASSFNRESGGELFF. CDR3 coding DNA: TGTGCCAGCAGCTTTAACAGGGAGAGTGGCGGGGAGCTGTTTTTT.

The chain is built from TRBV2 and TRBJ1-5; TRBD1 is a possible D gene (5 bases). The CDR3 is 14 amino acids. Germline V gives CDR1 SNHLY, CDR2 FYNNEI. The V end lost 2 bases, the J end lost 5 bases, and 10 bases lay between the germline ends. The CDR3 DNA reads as TGTGCCAGCAGTGAAATGGGGGTCTATCAGCCCCAGCATTTT. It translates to CASSEMGVYQPQHF.

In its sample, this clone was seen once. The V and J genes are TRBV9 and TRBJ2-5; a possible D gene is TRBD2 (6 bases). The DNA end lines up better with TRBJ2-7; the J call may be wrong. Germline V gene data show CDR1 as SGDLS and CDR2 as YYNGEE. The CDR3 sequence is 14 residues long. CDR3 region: CASSEGLQSYEQYF. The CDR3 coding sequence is TGTGCCAGCAGCGAGGGACTGCAGTCCTACGAGCAGTACTTC.

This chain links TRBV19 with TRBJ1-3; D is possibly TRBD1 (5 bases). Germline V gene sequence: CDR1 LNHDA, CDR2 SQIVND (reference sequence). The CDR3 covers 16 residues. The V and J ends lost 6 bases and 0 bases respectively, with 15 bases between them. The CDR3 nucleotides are TGTGCCAGTAGGTCCACCCAGGGCCCCTCTGGAAACACCATATATTTT. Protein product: CASRSTQGPSGNTIYF. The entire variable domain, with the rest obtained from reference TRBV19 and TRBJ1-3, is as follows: DGGITQSPKYLFRKEGQNVTLSCEQNLNHDAMYWYRQDPGQGLRLIYYSQIVNDFQKGDIAEGYSVSREKKESFPLTVTSAQKNPTAFYLCASRSTQGPSGNTIYFGEGSWLTVV.

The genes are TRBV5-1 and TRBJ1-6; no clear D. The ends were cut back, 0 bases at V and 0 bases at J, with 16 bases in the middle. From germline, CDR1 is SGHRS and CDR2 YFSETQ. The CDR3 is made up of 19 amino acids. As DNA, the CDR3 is TGCGCCAGCAGCTTGGGCCCCTCGGTCGGGAGCTCCTATAATTCACCCCTCCACTTT. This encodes CASSLGPSVGSSYNSPLHF.

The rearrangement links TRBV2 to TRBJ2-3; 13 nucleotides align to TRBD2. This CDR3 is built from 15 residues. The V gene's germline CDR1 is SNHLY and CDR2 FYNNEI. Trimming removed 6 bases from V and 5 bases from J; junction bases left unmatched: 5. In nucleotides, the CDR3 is TGTGCCAGCAGGCCGGGACTAGCGGGGTTAGATACGCAGTATTTT. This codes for CASRPGLAGLDTQYF.

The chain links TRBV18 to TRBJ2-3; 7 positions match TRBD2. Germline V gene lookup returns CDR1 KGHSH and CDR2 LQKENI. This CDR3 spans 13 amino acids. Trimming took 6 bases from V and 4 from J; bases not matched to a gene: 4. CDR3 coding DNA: TGTGCCAGCTCCACTGGGGGGGCAGATACGCAGTATTTT. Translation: CASSTGGADTQYF.

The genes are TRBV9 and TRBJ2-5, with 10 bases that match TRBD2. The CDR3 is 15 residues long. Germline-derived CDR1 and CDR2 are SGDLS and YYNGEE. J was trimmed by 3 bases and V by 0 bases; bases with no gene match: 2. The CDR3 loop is CASSVDLAGEETQYF. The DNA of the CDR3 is TGTGCCAGCAGCGTAGATCTAGCGGGAGAAGAGACCCAGTACTTC.

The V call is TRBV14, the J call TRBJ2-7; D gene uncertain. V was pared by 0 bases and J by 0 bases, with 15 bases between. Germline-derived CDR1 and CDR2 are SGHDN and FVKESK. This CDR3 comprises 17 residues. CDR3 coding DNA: TGTGCCAGCAGCCAAGAAGTTTCCCCAGGTTACTCCTACGAGCAGTACTTC. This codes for CASSQEVSPGYSYEQYF.

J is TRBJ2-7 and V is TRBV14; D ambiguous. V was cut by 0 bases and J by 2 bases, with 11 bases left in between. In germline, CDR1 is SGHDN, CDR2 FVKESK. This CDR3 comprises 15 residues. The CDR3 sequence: CASSQERRRPYEQYF. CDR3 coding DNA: TGTGCCAGCAGCCAAGAGAGGAGACGACCCTACGAGCAGTACTTC. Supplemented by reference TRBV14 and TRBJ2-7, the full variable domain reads EAGVTQFPSHSVIEKGQTVTLRCDPISGHDNLYWYRRVMGKEIKFLLHFVKESKQDESGMPNNRFLAERTGGTYSTLKVQPAELEDSGVYFCASSQERRRPYEQYFGPGTRLTVT.

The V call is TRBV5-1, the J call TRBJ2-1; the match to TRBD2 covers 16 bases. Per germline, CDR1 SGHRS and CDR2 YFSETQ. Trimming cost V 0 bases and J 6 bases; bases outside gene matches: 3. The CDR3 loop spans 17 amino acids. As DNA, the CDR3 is TGCGCCAGCAGCTTGGGGGGACTAGCGGGAGGGGTCAATGAGCAGTTCTTC. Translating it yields CASSLGGLAGGVNEQFF.